The present entry profiles one T cell receptor (beta chain) with its context. Its antigen is still unknown. Measured with immunoSEQ multiplex PCR; TCRdb has only the in-frame clones, and not every one. The sample has more than 500,000 clones; 85% to 95% are singletons. This entry comes from a study of shared clonotypes between healthy human individuals. Study at large: Participating donors consisted of two women and a few men aged 18 to 49. General study findings and limits: Tissues were not sampled, only blood, and their repertoires likely differ.

Germline CDR1 MDHEN, CDR2 SYDVKM. The CDR3 length is 16 residues. The ends lost 4 bases at V and 5 bases at J; junction bases unmatched: 10. CD45RO-negative, CCR7-positively selected cells formed the naive CD8 fraction, excluding terminally differentiated effector memory CD45RA+ cells. V and J are TRBV28 and TRBJ1-4, with 7 bases matching TRBD1. The receptor was derived from a woman aged 25 to 39 in good health. Specimen: naive CD8+ T cells sorted from blood. CDR3 in DNA: TGTGCCAGCAGTTCCAGTCCCGACAGGGAGAATGAAAAACTGTTTTTT. As protein: CASSSSPDRENEKLFF.